The T cell receptor beta chain described here comes from a study of OX40 agonist ivuxolimab in advanced cancers. Study at large: Two patients with cutaneous melanoma and one with hepatocellular carcinoma, three in total, showed partial responses.

V lost 0 bases to trimming and J lost 5 bases, with 13 bases between them. Germline V CDR1 and CDR2: MGHRA, YSYEKL. The CDR3 contains 16 residues. Study-wide results and limits: Some patients who did not respond also had low normalized T-cell clonal expansion. With doses of 0.1 to 3.0 mg/kg, CD4+ and CD8+ blood T cells had undergone clonal expansion by week 6.

Autoimmune disease history or systemic immunosuppression barred patients. Repertoires were generated with immunoSEQ multiplex PCR, while TCRdb's copy carries only in-frame clones and drops some. The table includes 35,000 to 55,000 clones, approximately 90% detected once. Points on this clone: Its cognate antigen is unknown.

This TCR derives from an adult with an advanced solid tumor such as melanoma, head and neck, liver or kidney cancer. The chain has TRBV4-1 and TRBJ2-2; D gene uncertain. Material: CD4+ or CD8+ T cells sorted from blood, obtained in a trial of the OX40 agonist ivuxolimab. The CDR3 DNA is TGCGCCAGCAGCCAAGACGCCCTGAGGAGAACCGGGGAGCTGTTTTTT. Protein product: CASSQDALRRTGELFF.